Given below is one T cell receptor beta chain in context. These data are taken from a study of blood T cell repertoires in COVID-19. Study information: The cDNA or gDNA used as material had been derived from T cells, B-cell-depleted T cells, or PBMCs.

The CDR3 contains 13 residues. The ends were cut back, 5 bases at V and 5 bases at J, with 13 bases in the middle. Germline V lookup: CDR1 SGHRS, CDR2 YFSETQ. Generated by immunoSEQ multiplex PCR, the TCRdb table keeps only in-frame clones and is missing some. The sample yields approximately 400,000 clones, roughly nine tenths seen once. The sample was PBMCs or T cells enriched from blood (not recorded which). This sequence joins TRBV5-1 and TRBJ1-2; D gene uncertain. This receptor was taken from a woman aged 35 to 49 who had been exposed to COVID-19. CDR3 protein: CASSSNRVYGYTF. CDR3 bases: TGCGCCAGCAGTTCAAATCGGGTATATGGCTACACCTTC.